Here is one T cell receptor (beta chain) with its context. This clonotype was recorded many times. This receptor's antigen is unknown. There are no base qualities to consult, and no much larger clone falls within one base. Receptor amplification or capture employed RT-PCR. The instrument was an Illumina HiSeq 2500. The public reads were reanalyzed by TCRdb: fastp trimming at Q25, MiXCR alignment, in-frame beta chains only. Rows with a matching CDR3 protein are joined into one entry that keeps the most common DNA and genes. For this sample the table gives 400,000 to 650,000 distinct CDR3 sequences, of which approximately 7.8% were detected only once. The top ten constitute roughly 14% of the sample. The data derive from a study of response to subunit inactivated influenza vaccine (dated by TCRdb to the late 2010s). With respect to the entire study: Deep quantitative T cell receptor repertoire profiling was used in the study to track responses to a trivalent subunit inactivated influenza vaccine.

CDR3 length: 12 amino acids, cysteine to phenylalanine. Kept here is only the CDR3 DNA, which spans 36 bases and is read in frame from base 1. Trimming at the junction amounts to 6 bases on V and 6 bases on J, and the germline ends lie 12 bases apart. In the germline V gene, CDR1 corresponds to MDHEN and CDR2 to SYDVKM. General conclusions and limits of the study: It was suggested by the authors that each seasonal influenza vaccination may recruit only a limited number of new T cells.

The chain employs TRBV28 and TRBJ2-7; the D gene cannot be named for sure. The sequence derives from a man between 50 and 70 years old who received an inactivated influenza vaccine. Donor details come from another sample of the same person, matched by shared clones. The sequences come from PBMCs from blood, collected roughly 24 months after vaccination. The base sequence is TGTGCCAGCAGCCTCCAGTTCGGCGAGCAGTACTTC. This yields the protein CASSLQFGEQYF.